In this sample, the clone carrying this T cell receptor beta chain turned up a few times. The target antigen is unknown. Trimming removed 5 bases at V and 4 bases at J, with 6 bases between. Germline V lookup: CDR1 SEHNR, CDR2 FQNEAQ (reference sequence). CDR3 length: 13 residues. The sample is drawn from a study of beta chain features in type 1 diabetes. The study's findings and limits: Shorter TCRB CDR3s, moderately but significantly so, marked every one of the four CD4+ subsets in Type 1 diabetes patients.

What was sequenced were expressed TCRB transcripts, since all of the isolated RNA had been reverse transcribed. Clones were read by immunoSEQ multiplex PCR, and TCRdb kept only the in-frame ones, dropping some. The table lists 600,000 to 750,000 clones, around 11% of them singletons, with around 0.12% in the top ten. The TCR originated in a man aged 25-45 years with type 1 diabetes. Sequenced input: naive CD4+ T cells from blood. This chain joins TRBV7-9 and TRBJ2-6; the D is unclear. DNA of the CDR3: TGTGCCAGCAGCCCCCAGGGGGCCAACGTCCTGACTTTC. It encodes CASSPQGANVLTF.